This TCR beta chain was observed in a study of beta chain features in type 1 diabetes (dated by TCRdb to 2017 to 2018). Turning to the overall study: Mean age, gender distribution, total cell number and subset yield were not different between patients and healthy donors. Regulatory and stem cell-like memory subsets were isolated from only 8 patients and about eight healthy donors, whereas naive and central memory subsets came from all 28 donors. A total of about 100 million sorted cells were examined across all samples, and RNA yield correlated strongly with the number of cells per subset. The study compared the TCRB repertoires of sorted circulating CD4+ T cell subsets in recently diagnosed type 1 diabetes patients with those in matched healthy donors.

The CDR3, cysteine through phenylalanine, is 15 amino acids long. The entry retains the CDR3 DNA only, 45 bases that are in frame from base 1. The trim is 1 base for V and 5 bases for J, with a gap of 12 bases between the germline ends. The germline V gene supplies CDR1 KGHSH and CDR2 LQKENI. Each donor gave one peripheral blood draw, around 0.12 L on average, collected into heparinised tubes. A BD FACSAria II was used to sort naive, central memory, regulatory and stem cell-like memory CD4+ T cells with a panel that included CD45RO, CCR7, CD25, CD127, CD95 and CD27. A purity above 95% was achieved for all sorted populations. PBMCs were isolated right away by Lymphoprep density gradient centrifugation and were stained directly, without culture. So that batch effects would be minimized, each experiment stained and sorted samples in pairs, pairing one healthy donor with one patient. To note about this clone: It lacks a known antigen. Within one base of it there is no much larger clone, and no base qualities were kept.

The entire amount of isolated RNA was reverse transcribed using the High Capacity cDNA Reverse Transcription Kit, so the sequenced TCRB transcripts were expressed ones. Deep immunoSEQ sequencing was applied to naive, central memory and regulatory T cell samples, giving an average of about 3.7 million total reads per sample. After sorted cells were lysed in RLT buffer, RNA was extracted with DNase-treated RNeasy Micro or Mini kits, with the choice depending on cell number. To prevent cross-contamination, each cell subset was processed individually, whereas patient and healthy donor samples were processed jointly. Using the immunoSEQ multiplex PCR, TCRB sequences were amplified from cDNA into 87-bp fragments spanning the CDR3 region. Sequencing of the amplicons was done on the Illumina HiSeq platform. The study's processing was this. Synthetic template baselines were used to correct PCR bias computationally, reads within Hamming distance 2 were collapsed together, and singletons that could not be merged were discarded. Reads were aligned against IMGT so that V, D and J genes, CDR3 length and insertions or deletions at six rearrangement sites could be assigned. Within each subset, clonotype counts were normalized to sorted cell number, and only after that were true diversity and Gini coefficients computed with the tcR R package. Repertoire sharing was quantified using the overlap coefficient calculated on TCRB nucleotide sequences. Out-of-frame TCRB sequences from naive cells were analyzed to stand in for the pre-selection repertoire. Not all clones reach the TCRdb copy of this immuneACCESS table, which keeps in-frame sequences only. Checked studies attribute under half of the gap to unresolved V genes and leave the rest unexplained. The D gene and trimming were derived from the DNA, and the V and J assignments and clone size from that table. Present in this sample are about 240,000 clones, approximately 15% of which were seen just once. In total, the top ten clones hold approximately 0.02% of the sample.

The paper's findings and limits, for the study overall: Because the HLA sub-analyses included only small numbers of individuals, any influence of HLA type on TCRB rearrangement was left unresolved. Shorter templates might be favored by PCR, yet because patient and control samples were amplified and corrected together, any such skew would affect both groups equally. Type 1 diabetes patients showed a moderate but significant shortening of TCRB CDR3 length in all four CD4+ subsets. Because cDNA was sequenced instead of genomic DNA, highly expressing activated cells could be over-represented, though the groups showed no difference in activation or CD3 levels. Naive, central memory and regulatory TCRB repertoires appeared to be more similar among patients than among healthy donors. Patients with type 1 diabetes made fewer insertions and deleted more nucleotides at VDJ recombination sites, implying thymic rearrangement abnormalities.

The TCR originated in a man in his thirties or forties with type 1 diabetes. This receptor chain uses TRBV18 and TRBJ2-1, with TRBD1 as a weak D call on 6 bases. The sample consisted of naive CD4+ T cells from blood. This specimen's cell subset or site label, per the study, means: true naive CD4+ T cells. DNA sequence: TGTGCCAGCTCACCACGATCCCCAGGGGACAATGAGCAGTTCTTC. Translated, this is CASSPRSPGDNEQFF.